These T cell receptor beta chains were read from a single sample in a study of T-cell memory formation after mild COVID-19. Via MiXCR, TCRdb re-called the 5' RACE reads, giving one row per CDR3 protein. Of approximately 500,000 distinct CDR3 sequences in the sample, roughly 25% are singletons; the top ten hold 12%. The sequenced material came from PBMCs or a T cell subset sorted from them (not recorded which). The source of these receptors is an adult woman who had mild COVID-19 (a few samples of this study predate the infection). Cell type and time point are not known. The CDR3 runs from the conserved cysteine through the conserved F or W. Fields, in order: J gene, D gene, clone size, V gene, CDR3 DNA, CDR3 protein. D genes are given only for firm matches. Where a row states a size, it is once, few, many or the class of an expanded clone; other rows omit it.

j_call: TRBJ2-3
d_call: -
clone_size: -
v_call: TRBV7-9
cdr3_nt: TGTGCCAGCAGCCCCCATTCAGATACGCAGTATTTT
cdr3_aa: CASSPHSDTQYF

j_call: TRBJ2-3
d_call: TRBD2
clone_size: -
v_call: TRBV12-3/TRBV12-4
cdr3_nt: TGTGCCAGCAGTCCCCACCGGGAGGTGTATTTT
cdr3_aa: CASSPHREVYF

j_call: TRBJ2-1
d_call: -
clone_size: few
v_call: TRBV7-3
cdr3_nt: TGTGCCAGCAGCTTAACGCACAGGGATGAGCAGTTCTTC
cdr3_aa: CASSLTHRDEQFF

j_call: TRBJ1-5
d_call: -
clone_size: few
v_call: TRBV6-1
cdr3_nt: TGTGCCAGCAGTTCTGGGGATTTGCCCCAGCATTTT
cdr3_aa: CASSSGDLPQHF

j_call: TRBJ2-3
d_call: -
clone_size: few
v_call: TRBV12-3/TRBV12-4
cdr3_nt: TGTGCCAGCAGCCCTGACCGAGGGGGAGGGACAGACGGGGGCACAGATACGCAGTATTTT
cdr3_aa: CASSPDRGGGTDGGTDTQYF

j_call: TRBJ2-2
d_call: TRBD2
clone_size: -
v_call: TRBV7-7
cdr3_nt: TGTGCCAGCAGCTCCCTACTAGCGGGGAAGACCGGGGAGCTGTTTTTT
cdr3_aa: CASSSLLAGKTGELFF

j_call: TRBJ2-3
d_call: TRBD2
clone_size: -
v_call: TRBV24-1
cdr3_nt: TGTGCCACCGCGGTAGCGGGGGCCACAGATACGCAGTATTTT
cdr3_aa: CATAVAGATDTQYF

j_call: TRBJ2-5
d_call: TRBD1
clone_size: few
v_call: TRBV12-3/TRBV12-4
cdr3_nt: TGTGCCAGCAGGGGCAGGGGGCAAGAGACCCAGTACTTC
cdr3_aa: CASRGRGQETQYF

j_call: TRBJ1-1
d_call: -
clone_size: few
v_call: TRBV7-9
cdr3_nt: TGTGCCAGCAGCCAATCTCGAGGGCCTCGGCGGGACACTGAAGCTTTCTTT
cdr3_aa: CASSQSRGPRRDTEAFF

j_call: TRBJ1-1
d_call: -
clone_size: -
v_call: TRBV7-9
cdr3_nt: TGTGCCAGCAGTTCAGTTCTCGCAGCTGAAGCTTTCTTT
cdr3_aa: CASSSVLAAEAFF

j_call: TRBJ1-2
d_call: -
clone_size: few
v_call: TRBV5-4
cdr3_nt: TGTGCCAGCAGCGCGGATCGGGGCTACACCTTC
cdr3_aa: CASSADRGYTF

j_call: TRBJ1-1
d_call: -
clone_size: many
v_call: TRBV27
cdr3_nt: TGTGCCAGCAGTTATAACAGGGAGATGAACACTGAAGCTTTCTTT
cdr3_aa: CASSYNREMNTEAFF

j_call: TRBJ2-1
d_call: -
clone_size: few
v_call: TRBV5-1
cdr3_nt: TGCGCCAGCAGCCCCGCCCAGGGTTACAATGAGCAGTTCTTC
cdr3_aa: CASSPAQGYNEQFF

j_call: TRBJ1-2
d_call: -
clone_size: few
v_call: TRBV21-1
cdr3_nt: TGTGCCAGCACCTCAGACAGGGGGTCTGGCTACACCTTC
cdr3_aa: CASTSDRGSGYTF

j_call: TRBJ1-2
d_call: -
clone_size: -
v_call: TRBV12-3/TRBV12-4
cdr3_nt: TGTGCCAGCAGTGCAGGGCTAGAGATTTATGGCTACACCTTC
cdr3_aa: CASSAGLEIYGYTF

j_call: TRBJ1-2
d_call: -
clone_size: -
v_call: TRBV5-6
cdr3_nt: TGTGCCAGCAGCTTCGACGCTAACTATGGCTACACCTTC
cdr3_aa: CASSFDANYGYTF

j_call: TRBJ2-1
d_call: -
clone_size: -
v_call: TRBV4-1
cdr3_nt: TGCGCCAGCAGCCGCCGGCCTCAGGGCCTGGGGCCCAATGAGCAGTTCTTC
cdr3_aa: CASSRRPQGLGPNEQFF

j_call: TRBJ2-6
d_call: TRBD2
clone_size: -
v_call: TRBV20-1
cdr3_nt: TGCAGTGCTAGAGATTGGACTAGTCACTCTGGGGCCAACGTCCTGACTTTC
cdr3_aa: CSARDWTSHSGANVLTF

j_call: TRBJ2-1
d_call: -
clone_size: few
v_call: TRBV23-1
cdr3_nt: TGCGCCAGTAGGAGACATGAGCAGTTCTTC
cdr3_aa: CASRRHEQFF

j_call: TRBJ1-1
d_call: -
clone_size: -
v_call: TRBV6-5
cdr3_nt: TGTGCCAGCAGTTACTCGGCGAGAGACGGTGAAGCTTTCTTT
cdr3_aa: CASSYSARDGEAFF

j_call: TRBJ2-2
d_call: -
clone_size: few
v_call: TRBV7-6
cdr3_nt: TGTGCCAGCAGACTACAGGGTCCAGGCGGGGAGCTGTTTTTT
cdr3_aa: CASRLQGPGGELFF

j_call: TRBJ1-2
d_call: -
clone_size: -
v_call: TRBV5-1
cdr3_nt: TGCGCCAGCAGCTTGGATACGCCAGGGGCTAACTATGGCTACACCTTC
cdr3_aa: CASSLDTPGANYGYTF

j_call: TRBJ2-7
d_call: -
clone_size: -
v_call: TRBV18
cdr3_nt: TGTGCCAGCTCACCGCCCGGGACTGACTACGAGCAGTACTTC
cdr3_aa: CASSPPGTDYEQYF

j_call: TRBJ2-7
d_call: -
clone_size: -
v_call: TRBV7-3
cdr3_nt: TGTGCCAGCAGCAACGTACGACAGGCCTACGAGCAGTACTTC
cdr3_aa: CASSNVRQAYEQYF

j_call: TRBJ1-2
d_call: -
clone_size: -
v_call: TRBV29-1
cdr3_nt: TGCAGCGTTAATGTAGGGAACTATGGCTACACCTTC
cdr3_aa: CSVNVGNYGYTF

j_call: TRBJ2-5
d_call: TRBD1
clone_size: few
v_call: TRBV18
cdr3_nt: TGTGCCAGCTCATCCCGGACAGGGGAAGAGACCCAGTACTTC
cdr3_aa: CASSSRTGEETQYF

j_call: TRBJ1-6
d_call: TRBD1
clone_size: once
v_call: TRBV20-1
cdr3_nt: TGCAGTGCTAGGGGACAGGGGAATTCACCCCTCCACTTT
cdr3_aa: CSARGQGNSPLHF

j_call: TRBJ2-1
d_call: -
clone_size: -
v_call: TRBV19
cdr3_nt: TGTGCCAGTAGTACCCTCGGGTCATACAATGAGCAGTTCTTC
cdr3_aa: CASSTLGSYNEQFF

j_call: TRBJ1-2
d_call: -
clone_size: few
v_call: TRBV11-1
cdr3_nt: TGTGCCAGCAGCGGTTTCTATGGCTACACCTTC
cdr3_aa: CASSGFYGYTF

j_call: TRBJ2-1
d_call: TRBD2
clone_size: few
v_call: TRBV9
cdr3_nt: TGTGCCAGCAGCGTAGATGGGACTAGCTACAATGAGCAGTTCTTC
cdr3_aa: CASSVDGTSYNEQFF

j_call: TRBJ2-1
d_call: TRBD2
clone_size: few
v_call: TRBV7-3
cdr3_nt: TGTGCCAGCAGCAGAGACACTAGCGGGGGGAACAATGAGCAGTTCTTC
cdr3_aa: CASSRDTSGGNNEQFF

j_call: TRBJ2-7
d_call: TRBD2
clone_size: few
v_call: TRBV7-2
cdr3_nt: TGTGCCAGCAGCCCCAGTCTAGCGGGCTTGCCCTACGAGCAGTACTTC
cdr3_aa: CASSPSLAGLPYEQYF

j_call: TRBJ2-2
d_call: TRBD2
clone_size: -
v_call: TRBV27
cdr3_nt: TGTGCCAGCAGTTTATGGACACTAGCGAAAAACACCGGGGAGCTGTTTTTT
cdr3_aa: CASSLWTLAKNTGELFF

j_call: TRBJ1-5
d_call: -
clone_size: -
v_call: TRBV9
cdr3_nt: TGTGCCAGCGGGCCGTCAGGGAGCAATCAGCCCCAGCATTTT
cdr3_aa: CASGPSGSNQPQHF

j_call: TRBJ2-3
d_call: TRBD2
clone_size: -
v_call: TRBV2
cdr3_nt: TGTGCCAGCAGTGAAGTTGGCGGGAGAACAGATACGCAGTATTTT
cdr3_aa: CASSEVGGRTDTQYF

j_call: TRBJ1-1
d_call: -
clone_size: few
v_call: TRBV15
cdr3_nt: TGTGCCACCAGCCCCTTGCGGACGGGACACAACACTGAAGCTTTCTTT
cdr3_aa: CATSPLRTGHNTEAFF

j_call: TRBJ2-5
d_call: TRBD2
clone_size: -
v_call: TRBV9
cdr3_nt: TGTGCCAGCAGCGTAGAGGCTAGCGGGGTGGAGACCCAGTACTTC
cdr3_aa: CASSVEASGVETQYF

j_call: TRBJ1-2
d_call: -
clone_size: few
v_call: TRBV5-1
cdr3_nt: TGCGCCAGCAGCCCCGACGGCGGGGGGCGAGCTAACTATGGCTACACCTTC
cdr3_aa: CASSPDGGGRANYGYTF

j_call: TRBJ1-2
d_call: TRBD1
clone_size: few
v_call: TRBV6-1
cdr3_nt: TGTGCCAGCAGTCCAAGGGACAGGGGACATGGCTACACCTTC
cdr3_aa: CASSPRDRGHGYTF

j_call: TRBJ2-1
d_call: -
clone_size: few
v_call: TRBV5-1
cdr3_nt: TGCGCCAGCGGGAGTGCGGCAGGCAATGAGCAGTTCTTC
cdr3_aa: CASGSAAGNEQFF

j_call: TRBJ2-7
d_call: TRBD1
clone_size: -
v_call: TRBV7-9
cdr3_nt: TGTGCCAGCAGCTTCAGACAGGGTTCCGAGCAGTACTTC
cdr3_aa: CASSFRQGSEQYF

j_call: TRBJ1-5
d_call: -
clone_size: -
v_call: TRBV5-1
cdr3_nt: TGCGCCAGCAGCTTGGAGGGCAGGGATCAGCCCCAGCATTTT
cdr3_aa: CASSLEGRDQPQHF

j_call: TRBJ1-5
d_call: TRBD1
clone_size: -
v_call: TRBV7-8
cdr3_nt: TGTGCCAGCAGCCCATTGAGGCGGGACAGGGTCGGGAATCAGCCCCAGCATTTT
cdr3_aa: CASSPLRRDRVGNQPQHF

j_call: TRBJ2-3
d_call: -
clone_size: -
v_call: TRBV9
cdr3_nt: TGTGCCAGCAGCGTAGTCAGCGTGGGGCCCACAGATACGCAGTATTTT
cdr3_aa: CASSVVSVGPTDTQYF

j_call: TRBJ2-7
d_call: TRBD1
clone_size: -
v_call: TRBV18
cdr3_nt: TGTGCCAGCTCATCGACAGGGGCGGACTACGAGCAGTACTTC
cdr3_aa: CASSSTGADYEQYF

j_call: TRBJ1-1
d_call: -
clone_size: few
v_call: TRBV7-3
cdr3_nt: TGTGCCAGCAGCTTAACGTCTCGGACAGTGACTGAAGCTTTCTTT
cdr3_aa: CASSLTSRTVTEAFF

j_call: TRBJ1-1
d_call: -
clone_size: once
v_call: TRBV10-3
cdr3_nt: TGTGCCATCAGTGAGCCGGGACGGATGAATGAAGCTTTCTTT
cdr3_aa: CAISEPGRMNEAFF

j_call: TRBJ1-5
d_call: -
clone_size: few
v_call: TRBV7-2
cdr3_nt: TGTGCCAGCCACGCTTATCTTTCGAGCAATCAGCCCCAGCATTTT
cdr3_aa: CASHAYLSSNQPQHF

j_call: TRBJ1-6
d_call: TRBD1
clone_size: -
v_call: TRBV4-1
cdr3_nt: TGCGCCAGCAGCCAATTGGGACAGGGGGCGAATTCACCCCTCCACTTT
cdr3_aa: CASSQLGQGANSPLHF

j_call: TRBJ2-3
d_call: -
clone_size: few
v_call: TRBV7-3
cdr3_nt: TGTGCCAGCAGCCCTGCGGGTGAGACTGGCACAGATACGCAGTATTTT
cdr3_aa: CASSPAGETGTDTQYF

j_call: TRBJ1-1
d_call: -
clone_size: few
v_call: TRBV29-1
cdr3_nt: TGCAGCGTGGGGGACCAAGTTGGGTCTGAAGCTTTCTTT
cdr3_aa: CSVGDQVGSEAFF

j_call: TRBJ2-5
d_call: TRBD1
clone_size: -
v_call: TRBV5-1
cdr3_nt: TGCGCCAGCAGCCTAGGGACAGGGGAAGGGGAGACCCAGTACTTC
cdr3_aa: CASSLGTGEGETQYF

j_call: TRBJ2-3
d_call: -
clone_size: -
v_call: TRBV5-1
cdr3_nt: TGCGCCAGCAGCTTGGAGAGGTGCACAGATACGCAGTATTTT
cdr3_aa: CASSLERCTDTQYF